This T cell receptor beta chain is drawn from a study of tumor and adjacent non-tumor tissue in lung cancer. In regard to this clonotype: Possible read error: a much larger clone is one base away.

TCRbeta libraries were built with three rounds of nested PCR, modified from ARM-PCR. Using its own MiXCR run on the multiplex PCR reads, TCRdb lists one record per CDR3 protein. Of 130,000 or so distinct CDR3 sequences listed, about 66% are singletons. Per germline, CDR1 ENHRY and CDR2 SYGVKD. This CDR3 has 15 amino acids. The template was RNA from unsorted bulk tissue. This chain connects TRBV10-3 to TRBJ2-5; possibly TRBD1 for D (6 bases). The receptor's source is a man aged 30 to 45 with non-small cell lung cancer. Sequences were obtained from lung tumor tissue. CDR3 sequence: CSISASGTPQETQYF. CDR3 nucleotide sequence: TGTTCCATCAGTGCCTCCGGGACACCCCAAGAGACCCAGTACTTC.